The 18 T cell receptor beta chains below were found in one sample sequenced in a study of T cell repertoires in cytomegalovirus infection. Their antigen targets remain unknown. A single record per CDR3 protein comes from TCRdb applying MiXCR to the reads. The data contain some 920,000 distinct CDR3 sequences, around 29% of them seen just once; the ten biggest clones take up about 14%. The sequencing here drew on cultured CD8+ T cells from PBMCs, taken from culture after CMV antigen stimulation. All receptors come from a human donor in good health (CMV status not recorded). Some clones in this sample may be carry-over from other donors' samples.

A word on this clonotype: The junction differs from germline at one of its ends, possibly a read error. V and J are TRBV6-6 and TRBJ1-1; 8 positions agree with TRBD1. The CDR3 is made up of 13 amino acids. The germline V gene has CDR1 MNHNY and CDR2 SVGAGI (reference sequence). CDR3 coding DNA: TGTGTCAGCATCCTCGACAGGGGAATTGAAGCTTTCTTT. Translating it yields CVSILDRGIEAFF.

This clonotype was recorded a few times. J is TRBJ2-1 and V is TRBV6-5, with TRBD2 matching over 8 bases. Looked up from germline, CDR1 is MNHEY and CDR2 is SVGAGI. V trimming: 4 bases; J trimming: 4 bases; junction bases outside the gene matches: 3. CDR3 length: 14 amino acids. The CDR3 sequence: CASSSQRGYNEQFF. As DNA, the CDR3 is TGTGCCAGCAGTTCCCAGCGGGGGTACAATGAGCAGTTCTTC.

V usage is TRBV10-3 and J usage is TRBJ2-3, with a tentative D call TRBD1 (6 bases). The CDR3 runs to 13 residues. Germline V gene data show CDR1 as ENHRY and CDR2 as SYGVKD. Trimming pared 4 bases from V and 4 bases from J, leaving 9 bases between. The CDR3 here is CAISVQGADTQYF. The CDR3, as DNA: TGTGCCATCAGTGTACAGGGAGCAGATACGCAGTATTTT.

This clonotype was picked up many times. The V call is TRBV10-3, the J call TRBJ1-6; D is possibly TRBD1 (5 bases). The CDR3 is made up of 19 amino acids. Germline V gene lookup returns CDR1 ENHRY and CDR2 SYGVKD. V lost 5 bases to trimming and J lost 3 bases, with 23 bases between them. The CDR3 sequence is CAISPQEDGDGFYNSPLHF. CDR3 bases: TGTGCCATCAGTCCCCAGGAGGACGGGGACGGATTCTATAATTCACCCCTCCACTTT.

CDR3 bases: TGTGCCAGCAGCCATGACGGGGCTAACTATGGCTACACCTTC. Protein sequence: CASSHDGANYGYTF. The genes are TRBV7-9 and TRBJ1-2; D is ambiguous. This CDR3 is built from 14 residues. V was clipped by 5 bases and J by 0 bases, with 10 bases between them. Germline CDR1 SEHNR, CDR2 FQNEAQ (reference sequence).

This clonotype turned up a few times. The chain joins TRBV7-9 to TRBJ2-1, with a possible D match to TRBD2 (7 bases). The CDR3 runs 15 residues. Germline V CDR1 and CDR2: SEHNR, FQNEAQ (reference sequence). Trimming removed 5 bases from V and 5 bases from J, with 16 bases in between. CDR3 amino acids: CASSLVGGDNNEQFF. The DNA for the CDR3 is TGTGCCAGCAGCCTGGTGGGAGGGGACAACAATGAGCAGTTCTTC. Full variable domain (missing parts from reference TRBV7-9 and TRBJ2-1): DTGVSQNPRHKITKRGQNVTFRCDPISEHNRLYWYRQTLGQGPEFLTYFQNEAQLEKSRLLSDRFSAERPKGSFSTLEIQRTEQGDSAMYLCASSLVGGDNNEQFFGPGTRLTVL.

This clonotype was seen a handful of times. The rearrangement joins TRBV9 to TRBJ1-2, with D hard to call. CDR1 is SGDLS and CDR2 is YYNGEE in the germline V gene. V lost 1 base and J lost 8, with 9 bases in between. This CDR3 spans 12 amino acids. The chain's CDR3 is CASSVRTYGYTF. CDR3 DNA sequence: TGTGCCAGCAGCGTAAGGACTTACGGCTACACCTTC.

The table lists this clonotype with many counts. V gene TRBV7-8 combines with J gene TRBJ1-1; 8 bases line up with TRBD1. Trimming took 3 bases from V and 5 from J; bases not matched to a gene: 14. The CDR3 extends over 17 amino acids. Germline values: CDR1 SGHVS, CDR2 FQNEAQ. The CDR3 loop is CASSFSAGGQGPTEAFF. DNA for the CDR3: TGTGCCAGCAGCTTCAGCGCAGGTGGACAGGGACCAACTGAAGCTTTCTTT.

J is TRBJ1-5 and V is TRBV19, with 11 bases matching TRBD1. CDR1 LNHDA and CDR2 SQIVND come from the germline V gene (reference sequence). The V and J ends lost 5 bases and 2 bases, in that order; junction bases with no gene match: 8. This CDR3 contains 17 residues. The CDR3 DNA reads TGTGCCAGTAGTGACGGGACAGGGGGTAGGGGCAATCAGCCCCAGCATTTT. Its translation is CASSDGTGGRGNQPQHF.

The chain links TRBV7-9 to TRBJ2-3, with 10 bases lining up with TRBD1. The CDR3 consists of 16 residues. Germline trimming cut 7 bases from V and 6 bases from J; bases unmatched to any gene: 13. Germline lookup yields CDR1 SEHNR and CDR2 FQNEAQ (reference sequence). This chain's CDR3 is CASIMRVTGGIDTQYF. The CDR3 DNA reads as TGTGCCAGCATTATGAGGGTGACAGGGGGCATTGATACGCAGTATTTT.

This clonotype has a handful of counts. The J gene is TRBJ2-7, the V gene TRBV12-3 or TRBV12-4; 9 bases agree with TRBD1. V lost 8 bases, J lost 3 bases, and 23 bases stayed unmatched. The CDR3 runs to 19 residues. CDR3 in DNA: TGTGCCAGCGAGTTCCCCCGGGACAGGGCACCTATGGATAGCTACGAGCAGTACGTC. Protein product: CASEFPRDRAPMDSYEQYV.

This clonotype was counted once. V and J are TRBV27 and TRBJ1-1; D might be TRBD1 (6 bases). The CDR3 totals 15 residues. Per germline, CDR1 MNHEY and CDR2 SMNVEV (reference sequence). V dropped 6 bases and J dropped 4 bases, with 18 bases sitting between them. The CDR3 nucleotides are TGTGCCAGCAGCCCGACAGGACGGGGAGGCACTGAAGCTTTCTTT. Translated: CASSPTGRGGTEAFF.

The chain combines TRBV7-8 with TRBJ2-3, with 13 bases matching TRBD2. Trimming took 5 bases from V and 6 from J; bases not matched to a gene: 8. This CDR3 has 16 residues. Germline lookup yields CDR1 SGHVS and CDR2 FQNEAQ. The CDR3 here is CASSRTSGGAKDTQYF. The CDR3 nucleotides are TGTGCCAGCAGCCGGACTAGCGGGGGTGCAAAGGATACGCAGTATTTT.

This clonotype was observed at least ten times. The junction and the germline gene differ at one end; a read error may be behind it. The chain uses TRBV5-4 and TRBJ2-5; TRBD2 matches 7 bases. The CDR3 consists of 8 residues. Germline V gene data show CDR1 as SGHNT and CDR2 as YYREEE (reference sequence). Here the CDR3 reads CASGGEHF. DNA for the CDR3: TGTGCCAGCGGGGGGGAGCACTTC.

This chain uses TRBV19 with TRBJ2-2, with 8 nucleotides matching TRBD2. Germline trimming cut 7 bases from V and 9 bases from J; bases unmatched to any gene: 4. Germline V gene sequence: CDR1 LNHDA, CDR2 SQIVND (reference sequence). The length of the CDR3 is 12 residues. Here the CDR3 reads CASTTGGWELFF. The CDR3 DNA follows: TGTGCCAGTACTACGGGAGGGTGGGAGCTGTTTTTT.

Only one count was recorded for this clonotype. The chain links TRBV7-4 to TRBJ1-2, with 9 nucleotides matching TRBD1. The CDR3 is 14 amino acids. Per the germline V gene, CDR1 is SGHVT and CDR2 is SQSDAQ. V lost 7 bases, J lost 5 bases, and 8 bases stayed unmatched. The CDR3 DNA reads TGTGCCAGCAACGAACCGACAGGGGGTTATGGCTACACCTTC. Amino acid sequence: CASNEPTGGYGYTF.

CDR3 amino acids: CATRLGGQGTEAFF. CDR3 coding DNA: TGTGCCACCCGGCTTGGGGGGCAAGGTACTGAAGCTTTCTTT. J is TRBJ1-1 and V is TRBV24-1, with D maybe TRBD1 (6 bases). The V gene lost 9 bases and the J gene lost 5 bases, with 18 bases spanning the gap. CDR1 KGHDR and CDR2 SFDVKD come from the germline V gene. CDR3 size: 14 residues.

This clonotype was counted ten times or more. Written as DNA, the CDR3 is TGTGCCAGCAGCTCCCTGACGGGGGGGAACACCGGGGAGCTGTTTTTT. Translation: CASSSLTGGNTGELFF. The chain carries TRBV7-2 and TRBJ2-2; TRBD2 matches at 7 bases. Germline trimming cut 4 bases from V and 1 base from J; bases unmatched to any gene: 6. In germline, CDR1 is SGHTA, CDR2 FQGNSA. The CDR3 is 16 amino acids.